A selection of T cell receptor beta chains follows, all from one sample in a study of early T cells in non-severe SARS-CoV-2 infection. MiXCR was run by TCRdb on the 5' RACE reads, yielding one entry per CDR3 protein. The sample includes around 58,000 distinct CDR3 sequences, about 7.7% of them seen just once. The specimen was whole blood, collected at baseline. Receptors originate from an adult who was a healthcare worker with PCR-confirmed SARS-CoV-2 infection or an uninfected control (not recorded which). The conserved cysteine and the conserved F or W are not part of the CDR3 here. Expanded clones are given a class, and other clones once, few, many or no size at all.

CDR3 protein: ASSLARLAGSQNIQY
CDR3 length: 15
V gene: TRBV5-5
clone size: .

CDR3 protein: ASRNSGSRADTQY
CDR3 length: 13
V gene: TRBV12-3/TRBV12-4
clone size: few

CDR3 protein: ATGRGYNSPLH
CDR3 length: 11
V gene: TRBV27
clone size: .

CDR3 protein: AWREGTPISI
CDR3 length: 10
V gene: TRBV30
clone size: few

CDR3 protein: SARGRQTLNTEAF
CDR3 length: 13
V gene: TRBV20-1
clone size: once

CDR3 protein: ASSLAGRSYEQY
CDR3 length: 12
V gene: TRBV4-1
clone size: many

CDR3 protein: ASSIDHSGRANTI
CDR3 length: 13
V gene: TRBV19
clone size: many

CDR3 protein: ASSPSYYEQY
CDR3 length: 10
V gene: TRBV3-1
clone size: .

CDR3 protein: SARDINSNQPQH
CDR3 length: 12
V gene: TRBV20-1
clone size: .

CDR3 protein: ASSLWRVLGDEQY
CDR3 length: 13
V gene: TRBV28
clone size: many

CDR3 protein: ASSEAGRQEKLF
CDR3 length: 12
V gene: TRBV6-1
clone size: many

CDR3 protein: ASSYLNTEKLF
CDR3 length: 11
V gene: TRBV6-2/TRBV6-3
clone size: .

CDR3 protein: ASSSEALLGGNEQF
CDR3 length: 14
V gene: TRBV13
clone size: .

CDR3 protein: SARGLTSGRAPNTDTQY
CDR3 length: 17
V gene: TRBV20-1
clone size: many

CDR3 protein: ASRTGTYTDTQY
CDR3 length: 12
V gene: TRBV28
clone size: .

CDR3 protein: ASSLGSNQPQH
CDR3 length: 11
V gene: TRBV5-4
clone size: many

CDR3 protein: ASSPNRDRAHHEQY
CDR3 length: 14
V gene: TRBV7-6
clone size: .

CDR3 protein: ASSQVLGGTEAF
CDR3 length: 12
V gene: TRBV4-1
clone size: .

CDR3 protein: SARDRGPYEQY
CDR3 length: 11
V gene: TRBV20-1
clone size: .

CDR3 protein: ASSQGSVTEAF
CDR3 length: 11
V gene: TRBV4-1
clone size: .

CDR3 protein: SVDLPHVLGETQY
CDR3 length: 13
V gene: TRBV29-1
clone size: .

CDR3 protein: ASSFRGRASYEQY
CDR3 length: 13
V gene: TRBV12-3/TRBV12-4
clone size: .

CDR3 protein: ASSLGQGEADTQY
CDR3 length: 13
V gene: TRBV7-9
clone size: many

CDR3 protein: ASSLEGLAENNEQF
CDR3 length: 14
V gene: TRBV28
clone size: many

CDR3 protein: ASRLFTEQY
CDR3 length: 9
V gene: TRBV27
clone size: few

CDR3 protein: ASSIAGVPQETQY
CDR3 length: 13
V gene: TRBV5-6
clone size: .

CDR3 protein: SAKPRSGQDTEAF
CDR3 length: 13
V gene: TRBV20-1
clone size: few

CDR3 protein: ASSSDRDALF
CDR3 length: 10
V gene: TRBV12-3/TRBV12-4
clone size: few

CDR3 protein: ASSIDHSVSSYEQY
CDR3 length: 14
V gene: TRBV6-5
clone size: few

CDR3 protein: SARVPGASSYNSPLH
CDR3 length: 15
V gene: TRBV20-1
clone size: .

CDR3 protein: ATSDFPAGLDNEQF
CDR3 length: 14
V gene: TRBV24-1
clone size: .

CDR3 protein: SASVAGGPRSYNEQF
CDR3 length: 15
V gene: TRBV20-1
clone size: .

CDR3 protein: ASSLVPGGFTDTQY
CDR3 length: 14
V gene: TRBV11-2
clone size: .

CDR3 protein: ATNRDRSTYGYT
CDR3 length: 12
V gene: TRBV24-1
clone size: many

CDR3 protein: ASSLVRIKTSGSINEQF
CDR3 length: 17
V gene: TRBV7-8
clone size: .

CDR3 protein: SARDASPDTQY
CDR3 length: 11
V gene: TRBV20-1
clone size: .

CDR3 protein: AISESLAPPEQF
CDR3 length: 12
V gene: TRBV10-3
clone size: .

CDR3 protein: ASSQLAGGPPRNEQF
CDR3 length: 15
V gene: TRBV18
clone size: once

CDR3 protein: SAMTGGNTGELF
CDR3 length: 12
V gene: TRBV20-1
clone size: few

CDR3 protein: ASSLDTYEQY
CDR3 length: 10
V gene: TRBV5-1
clone size: many

CDR3 protein: ASSAGTPSYEQY
CDR3 length: 12
V gene: TRBV9
clone size: .

CDR3 protein: ASSLATRTSGSAGVTDTQY
CDR3 length: 19
V gene: TRBV5-4
clone size: .